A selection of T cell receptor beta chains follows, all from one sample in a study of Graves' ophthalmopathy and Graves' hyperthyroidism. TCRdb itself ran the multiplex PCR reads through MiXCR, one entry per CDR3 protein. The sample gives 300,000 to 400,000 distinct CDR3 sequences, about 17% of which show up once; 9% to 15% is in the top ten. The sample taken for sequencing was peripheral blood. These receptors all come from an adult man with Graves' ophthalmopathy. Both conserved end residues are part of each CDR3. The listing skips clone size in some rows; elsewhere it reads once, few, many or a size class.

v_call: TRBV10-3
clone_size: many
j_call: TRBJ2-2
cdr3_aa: CAITPGQGSTGELFF

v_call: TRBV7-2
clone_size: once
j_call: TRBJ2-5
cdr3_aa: CASSVGTIGGETQYF

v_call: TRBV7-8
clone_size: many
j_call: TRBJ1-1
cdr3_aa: CASSLETLGPTVGTEAFF

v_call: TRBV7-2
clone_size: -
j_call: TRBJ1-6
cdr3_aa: CANSLTGNNSPLHF

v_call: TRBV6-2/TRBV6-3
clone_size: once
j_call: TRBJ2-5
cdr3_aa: CASSFDRVPQETQYF

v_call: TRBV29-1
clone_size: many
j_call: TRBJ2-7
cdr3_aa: CSVEDPKNPGEQYF

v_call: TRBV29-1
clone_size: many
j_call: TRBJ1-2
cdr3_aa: CSVAGLRGGYGYTF

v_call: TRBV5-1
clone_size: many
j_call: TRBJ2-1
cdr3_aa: CASSLEGLANNEQFF

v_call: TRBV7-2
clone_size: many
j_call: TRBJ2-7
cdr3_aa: CASSPRNGPNEQYF

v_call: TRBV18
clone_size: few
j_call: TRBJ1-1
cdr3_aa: CASSPRTQTDTEAFF

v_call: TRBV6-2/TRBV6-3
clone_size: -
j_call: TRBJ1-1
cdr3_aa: CASSYRGPEAFF

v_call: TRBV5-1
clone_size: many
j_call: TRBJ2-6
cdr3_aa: CASSFGWNSGANVLTF

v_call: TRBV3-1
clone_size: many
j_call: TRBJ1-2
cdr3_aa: CASSQGGAYGYTF

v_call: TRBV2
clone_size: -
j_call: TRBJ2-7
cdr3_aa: CASSEPVAGRSYEQYF

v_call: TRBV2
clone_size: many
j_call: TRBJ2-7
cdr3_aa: CASSDPPGQYYEQYF

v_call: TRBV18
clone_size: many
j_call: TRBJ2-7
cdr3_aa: CASSPRDRSYEQYF

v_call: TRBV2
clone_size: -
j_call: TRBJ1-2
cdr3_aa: CARRTSSGGGYTF

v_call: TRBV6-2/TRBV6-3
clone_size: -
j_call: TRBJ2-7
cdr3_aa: CASSYSLPGQYEQYF

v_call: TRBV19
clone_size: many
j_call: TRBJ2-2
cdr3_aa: CASSQPGLAGGSPGELFF

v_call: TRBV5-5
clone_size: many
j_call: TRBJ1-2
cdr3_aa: CASSLWDRGYTF

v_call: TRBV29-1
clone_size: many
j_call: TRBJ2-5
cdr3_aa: CSVEDRVRGYQETQYF

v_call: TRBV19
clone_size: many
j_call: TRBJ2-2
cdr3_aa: CASSIKVNTGELFF

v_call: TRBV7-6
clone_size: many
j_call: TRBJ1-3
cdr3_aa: CASSSPGQGSGNTIYF

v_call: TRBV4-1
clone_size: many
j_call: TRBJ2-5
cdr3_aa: CASSQVGTQETQYF

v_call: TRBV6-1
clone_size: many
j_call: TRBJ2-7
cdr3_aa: CASTGTGSSYEQYF

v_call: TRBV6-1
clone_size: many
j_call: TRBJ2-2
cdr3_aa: CASSQSRDRETGELFF

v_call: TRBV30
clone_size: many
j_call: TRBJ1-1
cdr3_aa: CAWGDGPRWDTEAFF

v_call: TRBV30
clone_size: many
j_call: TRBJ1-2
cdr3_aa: CAWDRDREGYTF

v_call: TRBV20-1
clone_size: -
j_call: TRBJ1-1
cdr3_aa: CSAVNTEAFF

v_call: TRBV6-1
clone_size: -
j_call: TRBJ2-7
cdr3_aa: CASRDLAGTYEQYF

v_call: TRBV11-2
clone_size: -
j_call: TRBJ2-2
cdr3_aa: CASSLVYGNTGELFF

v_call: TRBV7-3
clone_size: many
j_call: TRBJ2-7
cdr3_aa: CASSFGGVGEQYF

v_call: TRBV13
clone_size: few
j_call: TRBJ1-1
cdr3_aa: CASSSSDRNTEAFF

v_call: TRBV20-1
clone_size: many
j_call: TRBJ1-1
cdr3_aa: CSASTGQVNTEAFF

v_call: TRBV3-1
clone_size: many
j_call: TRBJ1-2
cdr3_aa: CASSPHRGGYGYTF

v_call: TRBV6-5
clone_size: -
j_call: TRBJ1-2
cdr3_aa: CASSSDPGTVGYTF

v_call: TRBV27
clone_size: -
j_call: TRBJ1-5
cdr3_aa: CASIARDSRIDQPQHF

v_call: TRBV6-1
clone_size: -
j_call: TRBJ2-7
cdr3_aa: CASIQIQGSYEQYF

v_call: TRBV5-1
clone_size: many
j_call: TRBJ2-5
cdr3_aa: CASSLTSGPSETQYF

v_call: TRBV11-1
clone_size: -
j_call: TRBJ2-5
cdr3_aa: CASSPVGRLAEQETQYF

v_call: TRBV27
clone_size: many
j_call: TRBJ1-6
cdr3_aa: CASSSTPSSYNSPLHF

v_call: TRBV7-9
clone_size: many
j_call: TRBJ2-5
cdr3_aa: CASSLEATRETQYF

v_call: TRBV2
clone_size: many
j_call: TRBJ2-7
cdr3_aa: CASGPWGAGAGEQYF

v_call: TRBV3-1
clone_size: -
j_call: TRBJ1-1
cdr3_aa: CASSPGAEEWNTEAFF

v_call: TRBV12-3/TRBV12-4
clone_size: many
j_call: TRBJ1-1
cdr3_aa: CASSSPPDRKAFF

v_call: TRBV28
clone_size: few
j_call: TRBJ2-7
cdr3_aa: CASSLASHYEQYF

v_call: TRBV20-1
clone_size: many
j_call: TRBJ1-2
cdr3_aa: CSARDLNPYRGASIGYTF

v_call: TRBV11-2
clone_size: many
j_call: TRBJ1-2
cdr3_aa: CASGPGQGTYGYTF

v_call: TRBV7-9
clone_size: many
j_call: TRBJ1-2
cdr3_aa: CASSLAGRYYGYTF

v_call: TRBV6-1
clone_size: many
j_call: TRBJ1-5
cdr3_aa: CASQFDQGQPQHF

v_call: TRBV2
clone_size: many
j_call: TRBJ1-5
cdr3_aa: CASSGDSNSNQPQHF

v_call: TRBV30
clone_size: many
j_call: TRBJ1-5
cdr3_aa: CAWRKGTQPQHF

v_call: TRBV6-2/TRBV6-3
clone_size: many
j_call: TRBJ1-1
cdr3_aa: CASSYSHKNTEAFF

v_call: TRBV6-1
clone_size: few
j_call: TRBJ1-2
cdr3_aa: CATQTVDYGYTF

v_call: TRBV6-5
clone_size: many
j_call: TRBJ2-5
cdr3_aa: CASSYGLGQGEETQYF

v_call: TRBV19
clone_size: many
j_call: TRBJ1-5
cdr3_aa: CASSISPTYQPQHF

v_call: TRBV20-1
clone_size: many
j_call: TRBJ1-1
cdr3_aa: CSASMLGTEAFF

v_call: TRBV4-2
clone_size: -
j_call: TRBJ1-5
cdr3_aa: CVSSQGLGQQPQHF

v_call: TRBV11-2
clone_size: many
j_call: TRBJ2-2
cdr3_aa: CASSLGQSNTGELFF

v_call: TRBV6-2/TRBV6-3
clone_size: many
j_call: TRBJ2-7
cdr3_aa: CASSRLPRQRASYEQYF